A selection of T cell receptor beta chains follows, all from one sample in a study of shared clonotypes between healthy human individuals. TCRdb's copy holds only in-frame clones and misses some; the assay was immunoSEQ multiplex PCR. The sample contains about 1.5 million clones, 98% of which appear only once. The sequenced sample was naive CD4+ T cells sorted from blood. These receptors were taken from a man younger than 40 in good health. CDR3s include the opening cysteine and the closing phenylalanine or tryptophan. The D gene is left open where the match is weak. A row's size may be missing; if present it is once, few, many or a size class.

j_call d_call clone_size v_call cdr3_nt cdr3_aa
TRBJ2-5 TRBD1 NA TRBV6-5 TGTGCCAGCAGCCCTAGGACAGGCGCGGAGACCCAGTACTTC CASSPRTGAETQYF
TRBJ2-7 NA NA TRBV28 TGTGCCAGCAGACGGACAGCCCCCTACGAGCAGTACTTC CASRRTAPYEQYF
TRBJ1-1 NA NA TRBV5-1 TGCGCCAGCAGCCCGCACGGGGGGGTTAACACTGAAGCTTTCTTT CASSPHGGVNTEAFF
TRBJ1-2 NA once TRBV6-4 TGTGCCAGCAGGGGGACGGATATGGGCTACACCTTC CASRGTDMGYTF
TRBJ1-1 NA NA TRBV10-1 TGCGCCAGCAGTGAGGGGGCAGGGACTGAAGCTTTCTTT CASSEGAGTEAFF
TRBJ2-7 TRBD2 once TRBV6-5 TGTGCCAGCAGTACACTAGCGGGAGGATCCTACGAGCAGTACTTC CASSTLAGGSYEQYF
TRBJ2-1 NA NA TRBV28 TGTGCCAGCAGTTTCCTAGACAGAAGCTACAATGAGCAGTTCTTC CASSFLDRSYNEQFF
TRBJ2-1 NA NA TRBV4-3 TGCGCCAGCAGCCAAGCGGGTTTGACCTACAATGAGCAGTTCTTC CASSQAGLTYNEQFF
TRBJ2-7 NA NA TRBV7-8 TGTGCCAGCAGGTCGGGCCGCACAGCTGCCTATGACTACGAGCAGTACTTC CASRSGRTAAYDYEQYF
TRBJ1-2 TRBD1 once TRBV6-6 TGTGCCAGCACCCAGGGGGCCACTAACTATGGCTACACCTTC CASTQGATNYGYTF
TRBJ1-2 NA NA TRBV9 TGTGCCAGCAGCGTATTACAGGGAGGCGACTATGGCTACACCTTC CASSVLQGGDYGYTF
TRBJ2-1 TRBD2 NA TRBV19 TGTGCCAGTAGTACCGGGACTAGACCTAATGAGCAGTTCTTC CASSTGTRPNEQFF
TRBJ2-1 TRBD1 NA TRBV5-1 TGCGCCAGCAGCTTGGTTGCAGGGGGCGGTTACAATGAGCAGTTCTTC CASSLVAGGGYNEQFF
TRBJ1-5 NA once TRBV6-6 TGTGCCACCAGGGACTCAAATAGCAATCAGCCCCAGCATTTT CATRDSNSNQPQHF
TRBJ1-1 NA NA TRBV19 TGTGCCAGTAGTCCCTTACATAGGAACACTGAAGCTTTCTTT CASSPLHRNTEAFF
TRBJ2-1 NA once TRBV18 TGTGCCAGCTCACCAGGTGGGCCCTACAATGAGCAGTTCTTC CASSPGGPYNEQFF
TRBJ2-2 TRBD2 once TRBV5-4 TGTGCCAGCAGCTTGGGCGGGAGCAACACCGGGGAGCTGTTTTTT CASSLGGSNTGELFF
TRBJ1-4 NA NA TRBV9 TGTGCCAGCAGCGTAGGAAGGGCATGGAATGAAAAACTGTTTTTT CASSVGRAWNEKLFF
TRBJ2-7 NA NA TRBV10-3 TGTGCCATCAGGGGCAGCTACGAGCAGTACTTC CAIRGSYEQYF